This is a list of T cell receptor beta chains from one sample in a study of regulatory T cells in long-lasting Graves disease. One entry per CDR3 protein, called by TCRdb with MiXCR from the multiplex PCR reads. The sample has about 540,000 distinct CDR3 sequences, approximately 15% seen once; the top ten hold roughly a tenth. The data also belong to a second study, concerning T cells in Graves' hyperthyroidism and ophthalmopathy.

This sample comprised peripheral blood mononuclear cells (PBMCs), obtained at new diagnosis, from a patient treated with antithyroid drugs. The receptors come from a man younger than 40 with Graves disease. Both conserved end residues are part of each CDR3. Each record gives: J gene, D gene, clone size, V gene, CDR3 protein. A D gene is named only where the DNA matches it firmly. Clone size, where shown, is once, few, many, or a class for clones that have expanded.

TRBJ1-6,NA,many,TRBV12-3/TRBV12-4,CASSLRQAEGNSPLHF
TRBJ1-2,NA,few,TRBV18,CASSPGGSSQPSNYGYTF
TRBJ2-7,NA,NA,TRBV6-1,CATGTAGTLKGWQYF
TRBJ2-2,TRBD1,NA,TRBV5-1,CASSTGTEYTGELFF
TRBJ2-1,TRBD2,many,TRBV6-1,CASSPGGRGNEQFF
TRBJ1-5,NA,many,TRBV2,CASSALYSNQPQHF
TRBJ2-3,NA,many,TRBV27,CASSYMGSDTQYF
TRBJ2-6,TRBD1,many,TRBV29-1,CSVPNSSGGSGANVLTF
TRBJ2-7,TRBD2,many,TRBV6-1,CASSQVAGAYEQYF
TRBJ1-3,NA,few,TRBV6-2/TRBV6-3,CASSYQGGNTIYF
TRBJ2-2,TRBD2,NA,TRBV20-1,CSARQLAGAVGTGELFF
TRBJ1-1,NA,NA,TRBV12-5,CASGLVIDSRGTEAFF
TRBJ2-7,TRBD1,many,TRBV2,CAGAGTGRYEQYF
TRBJ2-7,TRBD2,many,TRBV20-1,CSARAPRLGTSEQYF
TRBJ2-7,NA,many,TRBV24-1,CATSEGAREQYF
TRBJ2-1,NA,few,TRBV6-1,CASRPGTPEQFF
TRBJ1-5,TRBD1,few,TRBV3-1,CASSQRATGGHQPQHF
TRBJ2-7,TRBD2,many,TRBV6-2/TRBV6-3,CASSYGSSGRYEQYF